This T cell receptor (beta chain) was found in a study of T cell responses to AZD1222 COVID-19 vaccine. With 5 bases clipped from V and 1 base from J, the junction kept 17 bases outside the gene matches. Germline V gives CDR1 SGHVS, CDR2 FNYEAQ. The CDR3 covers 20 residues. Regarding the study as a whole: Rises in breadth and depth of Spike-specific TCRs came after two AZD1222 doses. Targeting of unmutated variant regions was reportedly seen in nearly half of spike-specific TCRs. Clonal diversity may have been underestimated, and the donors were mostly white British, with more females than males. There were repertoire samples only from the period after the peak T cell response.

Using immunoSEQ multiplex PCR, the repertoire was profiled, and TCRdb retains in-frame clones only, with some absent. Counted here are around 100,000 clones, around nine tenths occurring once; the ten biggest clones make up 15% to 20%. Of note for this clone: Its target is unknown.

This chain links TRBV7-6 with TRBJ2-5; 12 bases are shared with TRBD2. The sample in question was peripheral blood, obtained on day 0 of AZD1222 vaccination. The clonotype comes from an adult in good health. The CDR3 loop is CASSHPASGGADGLQETQYF. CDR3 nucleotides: TGTGCCAGCAGCCATCCAGCTAGCGGGGGGGCCGATGGCCTCCAAGAGACCCAGTACTTC.